This T cell receptor beta chain was recovered during a study of CD8 T cells in Susac syndrome. Negative isolation yielded CD8+ and CD4+ T cells; FACS enriched TEMRA cells. cDNA came from about 0.5 to 1 ug RNA primed by random hexamers. One entry per CDR3 protein, called by TCRdb with MiXCR from the immunoSEQ multiplex PCR reads. The sample yields about 120,000 distinct CDR3 sequences, 85% to 95% seen once. The length of the CDR3 is 13 residues. CDR1 and CDR2 from the germline V gene are KGHDR and SFDVKD. V was shortened by 6 bases and J by 5 bases, with 9 bases between the two germline ends. This receptor was obtained from a human donor with multiple sclerosis. V usage is TRBV24-1 and J usage is TRBJ2-2; D is unresolved. The sample consisted of CD4+ T cells from PBMCs. Here the CDR3 reads CATSQWGTGELFF. The DNA for the CDR3 is TGTGCCACCAGTCAGTGGGGAACCGGGGAGCTGTTTTTT.